This T cell receptor beta chain was documented in a study of cytomegalovirus exposure and HLA in healthy donors. Whole-study findings and limits: Overall, around 160 TCR beta chains were annotated as cytomegalovirus-associated.

Turning to this clone: Its antigen is unidentified.

Trimming took 0 bases from V and 8 from J; bases not matched to a gene: 11. This CDR3 contains 16 residues. The V gene's germline CDR1 is MGHDK and CDR2 SYGVNS. Here immunoSEQ multiplex PCR was the method, and the copy in TCRdb shows in-frame clones only, minus some. The repertoire includes 120,000 to 150,000 clones, 85% to 90% of them detected once, and about 2.7% sits in the top ten. The chain joins TRBV25-1 to TRBJ1-2; TRBD1 matches at 8 bases. Sequenced material: PBMCs. This clonotype originated in a man in his late teens or twenties in good health and CMV-seronegative. This CDR3 reads CASSEYRAGQGGGYTF. The CDR3 region has the DNA TGTGCCAGCAGTGAATATAGGGCAGGACAGGGAGGAGGCTACACCTTC.